Listed here are 13 T cell receptor beta chains from one sample, sequenced in a study of T cells in Graves' hyperthyroidism and ophthalmopathy. TCR beta CDR3 region amplification was performed from RNA transcripts. Researchers ran a first-round RT-PCR on the TCR CDR3 using the HTBI primer set. MiXCR, applied by TCRdb to the multiplex PCR reads, yields one record per CDR3 protein. The data show 350,000 or so distinct CDR3 sequences, 15% to 20% seen once. Source material: blood. The receptors here all came from a woman aged 45-60 years with Graves' hyperthyroidism.

The table lists this clonotype with many counts. The chain combines TRBV6-5 with TRBJ1-1; TRBD1 agrees at 10 bases. The CDR3 consists of 19 residues. Germline V gene data show CDR1 as MNHEY and CDR2 as SVGAGI. The V and J ends lost 2 bases and 0 bases, in that order; junction bases with no gene match: 12. DNA for the CDR3: TGTGCCAGCAGTTACCCCAAGGTTTCGGGGACAGGGGTGAACACTGAAGCTTTCTTT. Translated: CASSYPKVSGTGVNTEAFF.

In this sample, this clonotype turned up many times. This sequence joins TRBV6-1 and TRBJ2-3, with D unresolved. Trimming cost V 7 bases and J 4 bases, with 6 bases left between them. The length of the CDR3 is 11 residues. The germline V gene encodes CDR1 MNHNS and CDR2 SASEGT. CDR3 protein: CASMVADTQYF. Written as DNA, the CDR3 is TGTGCCAGCATGGTGGCAGATACGCAGTATTTT.

This sequence joins TRBV9 and TRBJ2-1; 8 bases fit TRBD2. V lost 2 bases, J lost 5 bases, and 3 bases stayed unmatched. Germline values: CDR1 SGDLS, CDR2 YYNGEE. The CDR3 runs to 14 residues. The CDR3 coding sequence is TGTGCCAGCAGCGTCGGGGGGGGCCACAATGAGCAGTTCTTC. It is translated as CASSVGGGHNEQFF.

The CDR3 region is CASSLAVENEQFF. The CDR3 DNA reads as TGTGCCAGCAGCTTAGCGGTGGAAAATGAGCAGTTCTTC. The chain carries TRBV7-8 and TRBJ2-1; D is undetermined. Germline values: CDR1 SGHVS, CDR2 FQNEAQ. The CDR3 covers 13 residues. V lost 0 bases and J lost 7, with 7 bases in between.

This clonotype showed up just a few times. J is TRBJ2-5 and V is TRBV5-6, with TRBD2 identical over 7 bases. J lost 2 bases, V lost 1 base, and 11 bases had no gene match. From germline, CDR1 is SGHDT and CDR2 YYEEEE. This CDR3 contains 17 residues. The CDR3 is CASSLIPAGQRQETQYF. CDR3 bases: TGTGCCAGCAGCTTGATCCCAGCGGGGCAAAGACAAGAGACCCAGTACTTC.

This clonotype occurred a few times. The chain joins TRBV29-1 to TRBJ1-1; 11 positions agree with TRBD1. V was clipped by 5 bases and J by 1 base; unmatched bases: 3. The CDR3 spans 14 residues. Germline V gene sequence: CDR1 SQVTM, CDR2 ANQGSEA. The CDR3 protein is CSVLGTGGNTEAFF. CDR3 nucleotides: TGCAGCGTTCTGGGGACAGGGGGGAACACTGAAGCTTTCTTT.

This clonotype showed up just a few times. This chain connects TRBV19 to TRBJ2-5; TRBD2 aligns across 8 bases. The CDR3 runs 15 residues. Germline V gene sequence: CDR1 LNHDA, CDR2 SQIVND (reference sequence). The V and J ends lost 4 bases and 5 bases, in that order; junction bases with no gene match: 9. In nucleotides, the CDR3 is TGTGCCAGTAGTAAATACGGGGGGGCCGGGGAGACCCAGTACTTC. Its translation: CASSKYGGAGETQYF. Full variable domain (rest looked up from reference TRBV19 and TRBJ2-5): DGGITQSPKYLFRKEGQNVTLSCEQNLNHDAMYWYRQDPGQGLRLIYYSQIVNDFQKGDIAEGYSVSREKKESFPLTVTSAQKNPTAFYLCASSKYGGAGETQYFGPGTRLLVL.

This clonotype turned up a few times. This rearrangement joins TRBV30 to TRBJ1-6, with 8 bases matching TRBD1. Germline V lookup: CDR1 GTSNPN, CDR2 SVGIG (reference sequence). With V trimmed by 0 bases and J by 9 bases, 7 bases remained unmatched. This CDR3 is built from 15 residues. In DNA form, the CDR3 reads TGTGCCTGGAGTGTACTACAGGGGGGTTCTTCACCCCTCCACTTT. Protein product: CAWSVLQGGSSPLHF.

V is TRBV6-1 and J is TRBJ1-2; D not certain. CDR1 and CDR2 from the germline V gene are MNHNS and SASEGT. V was trimmed by 3 bases and J by 1 base, leaving 12 bases between them. The CDR3 has 15 amino acids. CDR3 residues: CASSDPERYNYGYTF. The CDR3 region has the DNA TGTGCCAGCAGTGACCCGGAACGGTATAACTATGGCTACACCTTC.

The rearrangement links TRBV6-2 or TRBV6-3 to TRBJ2-7; 12 bases are a match to TRBD1. The CDR3 has 15 amino acids. Looked up from germline, CDR1 is MNHEY and CDR2 is SVGEGT. CDR3 sequence (DNA): TGTACCAGCAGGGAGGGACAGGGGGCGCGGTACGAGCAGTACGTC. This codes for CTSREGQGARYEQYV.

This chain uses TRBV12-3 or TRBV12-4 with TRBJ2-1, with a possible D match to TRBD1 (5 bases). The CDR3 consists of 15 residues. V was shortened by 1 base and J by 4 bases, with 11 bases between the two germline ends. CDR3 protein: CASSLGRQMYNEQFF. For the CDR3, the DNA is TGTGCCAGCAGTTTAGGGCGACAGATGTACAATGAGCAGTTCTTC.

This clonotype came up many times. DNA of the CDR3: TGTGCCAGCAGAACGGGAGCAACAAATGAGCAGTTCTTC. Residues: CASRTGATNEQFF. V usage is TRBV27 and J usage is TRBJ2-1, with D possibly being TRBD2 (6 bases). This CDR3 region has 13 residues. The V gene's germline CDR1 is MNHEY and CDR2 SMNVEV (reference sequence). Trimming removed 6 bases from V and 7 bases from J, with 13 bases in between.

This clonotype was observed a few times. The V and J genes are TRBV10-2 and TRBJ2-3, with 10 bases matching TRBD2. The germline CDR1 and CDR2 sequences are WSHSY and SAAADI. The trim removed 7 bases at V and 4 bases at J, leaving 5 bases unmatched. The CDR3 sequence is 14 residues long. As DNA, the CDR3 is TGCGCCAGCACTAGCGGGGGCCGAGCAGATACGCAGTATTTT. Protein sequence: CASTSGGRADTQYF.